This T cell receptor beta chain was obtained from a study of T cells after yellow fever vaccination. Germline V gives CDR1 KGHSH, CDR2 LQKENI. The CDR3 loop spans 16 amino acids. V lost 2 bases and J lost 4, with 18 bases in between. This clonotype turned up a few times. TCRdb reprocessed the 5' RACE reads with MiXCR, giving one entry per CDR3 protein. The sample includes about 500,000 distinct CDR3 sequences, about a sixth seen only once; the top ten take around 15%. The chain employs TRBV18 and TRBJ2-7, with D perhaps TRBD2 (6 bases). This clonotype was sampled from a man between 18 and 35 years old who received the YFV17D yellow fever vaccine. The input for sequencing was PBMCs, taken 4 to 5 days after the first yellow fever vaccination. CDR3 sequence: CASSPSSGSTSYEQYV. Written as DNA, the CDR3 is TGTGCCAGCTCACCATCATCCGGGAGCACCTCGTACGAGCAGTACGTC.